The entry that follows covers one T cell receptor (beta chain) sequence. This entry is derived from a study of CXCR3-negative and CXCR3-positive naive CD8 T cells. The libraries of TRB cDNA were prepared using 5' RACE with UMI labels. TCRdb re-called the 5' RACE reads and catalogs CDR3 proteins one per entry, DNA excluded. The sample totals 45,000 to 70,000 distinct CDR3 sequences. The CDR3 contains 15 residues. CDR1 is MNHEY, CDR2 SVGAGI, per germline. Sequencing used memory CD8+ T cells from blood. This rearrangement joins TRBV6-5 to TRBJ2-7. The TCR originated in a human donor in good health. Some clones in this sample may be carry-over from other donors' samples. The CDR3 sequence: CASIPRADSSYEQYF.